This T cell receptor beta chain was captured by sequencing in a study of persistence of HIV-infected CD4 T cells. About the study: Isolated cells were CMV- and HIV-1 Gag-responding CD4+ T cells. Donors had been on suppressive ART for a median of approximately eight years.

CDR3 size: 13 residues. V gave up 2 bases and J gave up 2 bases, with 6 bases separating them. Germline CDR1 reads SGHTA; CDR2 reads FQGNSA. Points on this clone: Its antigen remains unknown.

This was the immunoSEQ version 4 assay in survey mode. The method was immunoSEQ multiplex PCR; TCRdb's version includes in-frame clones alone and lacks a portion of them. The sample holds fewer than 35,000 clones, roughly 80% seen once. The stimulus was lysate of CMV-infected fibroblasts, approximately 9.7 ug/mL. Sorted nonresponding memory CD4+ T cells were CD40L-negative, CD69-negative, CD45RO-high. The sequence was collected from an adult man with HIV who was CMV-seropositive. Material: CD4+ T cells sorted from PBMCs after approximately 20-hour stimulation, obtained from a patient who received antiretroviral therapy. This chain uses TRBV7-2 with TRBJ1-1; D gene ambiguous. This CDR3 reads CASSLLSNTEAFF. In DNA form, the CDR3 reads TGTGCCAGCAGCTTACTATCCAACACTGAAGCTTTCTTT.